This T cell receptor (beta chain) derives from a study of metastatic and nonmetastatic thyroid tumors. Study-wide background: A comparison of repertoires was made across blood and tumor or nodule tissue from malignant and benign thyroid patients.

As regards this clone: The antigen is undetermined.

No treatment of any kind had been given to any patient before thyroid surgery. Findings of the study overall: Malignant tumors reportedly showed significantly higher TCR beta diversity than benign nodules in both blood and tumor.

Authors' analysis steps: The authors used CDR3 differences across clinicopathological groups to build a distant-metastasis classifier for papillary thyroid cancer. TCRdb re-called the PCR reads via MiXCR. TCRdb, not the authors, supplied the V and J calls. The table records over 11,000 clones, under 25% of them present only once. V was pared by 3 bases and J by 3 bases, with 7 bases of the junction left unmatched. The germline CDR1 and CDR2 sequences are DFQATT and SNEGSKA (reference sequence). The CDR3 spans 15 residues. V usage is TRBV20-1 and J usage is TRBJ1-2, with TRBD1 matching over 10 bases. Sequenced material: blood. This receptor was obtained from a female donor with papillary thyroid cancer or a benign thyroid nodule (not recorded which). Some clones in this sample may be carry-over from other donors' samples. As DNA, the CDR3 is TGCAGTGCTAGGGGAAGGGACAGGGGTGACTATGGCTACACCTTC. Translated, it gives CSARGRDRGDYGYTF.